This entry features one T cell receptor beta chain sequence. This specimen comes from a study of blood T cell repertoires in COVID-19. About the study: There were acute and convalescent COVID-19 samples, and they came from the United States, Italy and Spain.

Looked up from germline, CDR1 is SEHNR and CDR2 is FQNEAQ (reference sequence). The CDR3 sequence is 13 residues long. V shed 5 bases, J shed 4 bases, and the junction held 5 bases outside the gene matches. Some clones are missing from TCRdb's copy, which holds only in-frame ones; the method was immunoSEQ multiplex PCR. The sample lists hundreds of thousands of clones, around 86% occurring once. The V and J genes are TRBV7-9 and TRBJ2-7; 7 bases are a match to TRBD1. The sequenced sample was peripheral blood. This TCR came from a man aged 60 to 69 who had recovered from COVID-19. CDR3 in DNA: TGTGCCAGCAGCCCCGGGACAGAGTACGAGCAGTACTTC. It yields the protein CASSPGTEYEQYF.